The TCR beta chain described here comes from a study of response to subunit inactivated influenza vaccine. Study conclusions and caveats: The authors offered the suggestion that each seasonal influenza vaccination recruits few new T cells.

Germline V CDR1 and CDR2: LGHDT, YNNKEL (reference sequence). V lost 3 bases to trimming and J lost 12 bases; unmatched junction nucleotides: 6. The CDR3 contains 13 residues. A note on this clonotype: Its antigen is unknown.

TCRdb reprocessed the RT-PCR reads with MiXCR, giving one entry per CDR3 protein. Of 430,000 or so distinct CDR3 sequences in the sample, roughly 11% were seen once. The sequence was obtained from a man aged 45-60 years who received an inactivated influenza vaccine. The sample in question was PBMCs from blood, obtained roughly 6 weeks after vaccination. The rearrangement joins TRBV3-1 to TRBJ2-1; TRBD1 matches at 9 bases. In nucleotides, the CDR3 is TGTGCCAGCAGCCAGGGACAGGGATTTCGGCAGTTCTTC. As protein: CASSQGQGFRQFF.